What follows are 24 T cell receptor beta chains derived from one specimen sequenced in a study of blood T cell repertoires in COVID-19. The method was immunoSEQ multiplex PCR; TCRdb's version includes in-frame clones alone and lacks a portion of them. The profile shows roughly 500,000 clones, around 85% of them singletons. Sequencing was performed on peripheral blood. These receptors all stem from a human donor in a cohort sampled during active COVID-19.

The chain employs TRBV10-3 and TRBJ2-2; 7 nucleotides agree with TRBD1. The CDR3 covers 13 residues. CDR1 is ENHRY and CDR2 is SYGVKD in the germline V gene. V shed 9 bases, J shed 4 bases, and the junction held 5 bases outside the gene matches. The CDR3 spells CAISGTVTGELFF. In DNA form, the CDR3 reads TGTGCCATATCCGGGACAGTCACCGGGGAGCTGTTTTTT.

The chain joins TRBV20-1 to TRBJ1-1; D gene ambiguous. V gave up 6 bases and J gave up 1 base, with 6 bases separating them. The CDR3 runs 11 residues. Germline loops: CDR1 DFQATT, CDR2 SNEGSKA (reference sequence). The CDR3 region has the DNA TGCAGTGCCAACAAGAACACTGAAGCTTTCTTT. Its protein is CSANKNTEAFF.

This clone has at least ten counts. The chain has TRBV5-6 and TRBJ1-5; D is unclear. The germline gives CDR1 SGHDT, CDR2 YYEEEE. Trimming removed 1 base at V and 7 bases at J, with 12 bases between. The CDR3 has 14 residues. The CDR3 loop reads CASSLSRGSQPQHF. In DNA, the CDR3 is TGTGCCAGCAGCTTGAGCCGAGGCAGCCAGCCCCAGCATTTT.

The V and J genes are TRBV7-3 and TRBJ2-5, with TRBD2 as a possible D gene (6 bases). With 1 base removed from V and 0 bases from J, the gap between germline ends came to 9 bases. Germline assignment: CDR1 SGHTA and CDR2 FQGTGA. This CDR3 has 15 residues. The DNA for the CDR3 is TGTGCCAGCAGCTTAATTGGCGGGAACCAAGAGACCCAGTACTTC. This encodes CASSLIGGNQETQYF.

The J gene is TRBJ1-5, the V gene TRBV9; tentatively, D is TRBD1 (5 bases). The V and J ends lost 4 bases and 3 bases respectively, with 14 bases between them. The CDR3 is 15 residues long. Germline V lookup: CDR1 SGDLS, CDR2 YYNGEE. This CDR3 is CASSISWGINQPQHF. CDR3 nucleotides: TGTGCCAGCAGCATCAGCTGGGGCATCAATCAGCCCCAGCATTTT.

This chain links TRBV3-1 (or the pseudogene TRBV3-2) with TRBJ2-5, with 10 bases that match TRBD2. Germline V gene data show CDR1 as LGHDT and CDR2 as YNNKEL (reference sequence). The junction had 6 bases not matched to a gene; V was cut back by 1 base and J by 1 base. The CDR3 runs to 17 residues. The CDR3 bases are TGTGCCAGCAGCCAAGTTGAGACTAGCGGGTTCCAAGAGACCCAGTACTTC. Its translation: CASSQVETSGFQETQYF.

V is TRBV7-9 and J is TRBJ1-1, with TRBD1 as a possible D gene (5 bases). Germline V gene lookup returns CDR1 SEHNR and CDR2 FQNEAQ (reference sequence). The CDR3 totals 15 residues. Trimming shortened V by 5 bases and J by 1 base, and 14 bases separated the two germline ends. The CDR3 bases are TGTGCCAGCAGCCCTACGGACAAAACGAACACTGAAGCTTTCTTT. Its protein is CASSPTDKTNTEAFF.

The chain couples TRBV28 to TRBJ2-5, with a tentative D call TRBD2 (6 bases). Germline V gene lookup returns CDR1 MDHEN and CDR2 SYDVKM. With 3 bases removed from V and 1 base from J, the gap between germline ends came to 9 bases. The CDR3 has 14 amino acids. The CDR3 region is CASSFTGGQETQYF. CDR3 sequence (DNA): TGTGCCAGCAGTTTTACCGGGGGCCAAGAGACCCAGTACTTC.

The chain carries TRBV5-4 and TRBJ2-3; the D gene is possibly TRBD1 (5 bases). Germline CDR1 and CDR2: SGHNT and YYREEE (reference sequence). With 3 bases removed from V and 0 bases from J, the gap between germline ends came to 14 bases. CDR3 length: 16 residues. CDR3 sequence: CASSSIRQISTDTQYF. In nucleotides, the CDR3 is TGTGCCAGCAGCTCGATCAGACAGATTAGCACAGATACGCAGTATTTT.

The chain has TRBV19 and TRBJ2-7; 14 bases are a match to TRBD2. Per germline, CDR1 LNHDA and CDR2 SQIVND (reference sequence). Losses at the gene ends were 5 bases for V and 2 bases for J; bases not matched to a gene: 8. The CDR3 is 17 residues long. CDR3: CASSPRRGLAGAYEQYF. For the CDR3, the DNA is TGTGCCAGTAGTCCCCGAAGGGGACTAGCGGGAGCCTACGAGCAGTACTTC.

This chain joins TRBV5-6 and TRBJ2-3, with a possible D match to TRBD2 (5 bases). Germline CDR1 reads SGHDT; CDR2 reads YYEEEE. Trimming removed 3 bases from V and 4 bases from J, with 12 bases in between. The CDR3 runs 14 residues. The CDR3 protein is CASSSSAGSDTQYF. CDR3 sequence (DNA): TGTGCCAGCAGCTCATCGGCGGGTTCAGATACGCAGTATTTT.

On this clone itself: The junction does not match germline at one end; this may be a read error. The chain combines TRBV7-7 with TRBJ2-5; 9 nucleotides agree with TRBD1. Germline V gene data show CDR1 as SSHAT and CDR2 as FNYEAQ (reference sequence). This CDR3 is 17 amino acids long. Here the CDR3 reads CASSSRQTGGNQETQYF. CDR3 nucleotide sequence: TGTGCTAGCAGCTCGAGGCAGACAGGGGGTAATCAAGAGACCCAGTACTTC.

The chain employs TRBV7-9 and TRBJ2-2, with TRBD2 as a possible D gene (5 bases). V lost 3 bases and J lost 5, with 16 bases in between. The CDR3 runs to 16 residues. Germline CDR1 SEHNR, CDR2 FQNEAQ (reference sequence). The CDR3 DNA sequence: TGTGCCAGCAGCTTCCCCACTAGAACTCTGACCGGGGAGCTGTTTTTT. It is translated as CASSFPTRTLTGELFF.

The CDR3 sequence is CASSSRTGADYGYTF. The CDR3 DNA reads as TGTGCCAGCAGCTCCAGGACAGGGGCTGACTATGGCTACACCTTC. The chain couples TRBV5-4 to TRBJ1-2; 9 bases fit TRBD1. The CDR3 is 15 residues long. Trimming removed 3 bases from V and 3 bases from J; junction bases left unmatched: 6. Per the germline V gene, CDR1 is SGHNT and CDR2 is YYREEE (reference sequence).

The CDR3 protein is CASSVSTGSGTEAFF. As DNA, the CDR3 is TGTGCCAGCAGCGTCAGTACAGGGTCGGGCACTGAAGCTTTCTTT. The V gene is TRBV11-2, the J gene TRBJ1-1; D is possibly TRBD1 (6 bases). CDR1 is SGHAT and CDR2 is FQNNGV in the germline V gene. The V end lost 5 bases, the J end lost 4 bases, and 17 bases lay between the germline ends. The CDR3 has 15 residues. The full variable domain, with the rest looked up from reference TRBV11-2 and TRBJ1-1, is EAGVAQSPRYKIIEKRQSVAFWCNPISGHATLYWYQQILGQGPKLLIQFQNNGVVDDSQLPKDRFSAERLKGVDSTLKIQPAKLEDSAVYLCASSVSTGSGTEAFFGQGTRLTVV.

In DNA form, the CDR3 reads TGTGCCACCAGCAGGGGAGCGGGAGGGGGTCAAGAGACCCAGTACTTC. Its translation: CATSRGAGGGQETQYF. This sequence joins TRBV15 and TRBJ2-5; 10 bases line up with TRBD2. There are 16 residues in the CDR3. Trimming removed 3 bases from V and 2 bases from J; junction bases left unmatched: 6. In germline, CDR1 is LNHNV, CDR2 YYDKDF (reference sequence).

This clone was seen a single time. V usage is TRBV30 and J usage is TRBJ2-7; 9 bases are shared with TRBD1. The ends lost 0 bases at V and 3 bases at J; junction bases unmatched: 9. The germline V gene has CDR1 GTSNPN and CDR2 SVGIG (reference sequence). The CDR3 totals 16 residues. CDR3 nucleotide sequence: TGTGCCTGGAGTGTAACCGAGACAGGGGGAGGCTACGAGCAGTACTTC. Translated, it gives CAWSVTETGGGYEQYF.

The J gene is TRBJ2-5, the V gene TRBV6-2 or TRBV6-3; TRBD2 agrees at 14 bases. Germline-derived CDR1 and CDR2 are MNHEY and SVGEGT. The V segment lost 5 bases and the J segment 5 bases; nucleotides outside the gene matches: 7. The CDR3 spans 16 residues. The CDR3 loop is CASSTGTSGSWETQYF. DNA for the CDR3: TGTGCCAGCAGTACCGGGACTAGCGGGAGTTGGGAGACCCAGTACTTC.

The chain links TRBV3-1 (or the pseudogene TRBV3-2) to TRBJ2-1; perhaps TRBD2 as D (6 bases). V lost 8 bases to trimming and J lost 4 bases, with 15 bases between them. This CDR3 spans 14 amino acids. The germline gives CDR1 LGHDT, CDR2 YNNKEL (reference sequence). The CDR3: CASRPQGLYNEQFF. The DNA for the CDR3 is TGTGCCAGCCGGCCGCAGGGACTTTACAATGAGCAGTTCTTC.

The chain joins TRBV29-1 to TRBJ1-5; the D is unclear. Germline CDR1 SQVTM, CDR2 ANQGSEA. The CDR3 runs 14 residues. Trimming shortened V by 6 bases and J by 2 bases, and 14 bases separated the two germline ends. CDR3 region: CSVITTGGNQPQHF. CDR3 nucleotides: TGCAGCGTCATAACGACCGGGGGCAATCAGCCCCAGCATTTT. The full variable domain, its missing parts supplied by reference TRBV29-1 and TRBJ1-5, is SAVISQKPSRDICQRGTSLTIQCQVDSQVTMMFWYRQQPGQSLTLIATANQGSEATYESGFVIDKFPISRPNLTFSTLTVSNMSPEDSSIYLCSVITTGGNQPQHFGDGTRLSIL.

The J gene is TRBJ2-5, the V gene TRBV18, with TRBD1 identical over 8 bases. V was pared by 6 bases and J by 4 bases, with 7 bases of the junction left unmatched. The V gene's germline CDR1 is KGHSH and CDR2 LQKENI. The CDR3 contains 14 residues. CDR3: CASSSRGLAETQYF. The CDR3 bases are TGTGCCAGCTCGAGCAGGGGGCTAGCAGAGACCCAGTACTTC.

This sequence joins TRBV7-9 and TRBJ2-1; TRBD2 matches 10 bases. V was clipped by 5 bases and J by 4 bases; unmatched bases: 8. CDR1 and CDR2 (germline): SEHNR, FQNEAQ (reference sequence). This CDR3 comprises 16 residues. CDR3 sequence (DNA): TGTGCCAGCAGCAACGGACTAGCGGATAGGTACAATGAGCAGTTCTTC. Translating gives CASSNGLADRYNEQFF.

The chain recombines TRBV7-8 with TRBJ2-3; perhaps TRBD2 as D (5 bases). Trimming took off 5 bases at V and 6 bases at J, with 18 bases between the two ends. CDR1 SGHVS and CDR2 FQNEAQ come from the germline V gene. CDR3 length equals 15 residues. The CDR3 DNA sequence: TGTGCCAGCAGCCGAGTCACCGGGAATTTCGATACGCAGTATTTT. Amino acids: CASSRVTGNFDTQYF.

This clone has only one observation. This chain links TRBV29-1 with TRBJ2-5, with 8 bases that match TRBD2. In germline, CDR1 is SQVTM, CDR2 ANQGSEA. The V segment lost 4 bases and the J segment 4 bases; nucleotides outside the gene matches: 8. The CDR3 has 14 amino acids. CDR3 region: CSVGVLAVPETQYF. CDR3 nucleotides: TGCAGCGTTGGAGTACTAGCGGTACCAGAGACCCAGTACTTC.